This TCR beta chain appears in the sequencing data of a study of regulatory T cells in long-lasting Graves disease. This clonotype was detected ten times or more. Time point described: persistent/refractory GD, antithyroid drugs over 5 years with positive TRAb. The TCR library used RNA extracted from PBMCs. An endocrinology department in Xi'an, China, recruited the patients. Germline-derived CDR1 and CDR2 are MNHNS and SASEGT. V was pared by 6 bases and J by 7 bases, with 16 bases between. There are 15 residues in the CDR3. Library construction for TCR beta used iRepertoire HTBI primers and Arm-PCR of CDR3 regions. TCRdb re-analysed the multiplex PCR reads in MiXCR, keeping a single row per CDR3 protein. This table has around 460,000 distinct CDR3 sequences, 20% to 25% appearing once.

This sequence was found in a female donor with Graves disease. The sample was peripheral blood mononuclear cells (PBMCs), taken when the disease was refractory, from a patient treated with antithyroid drugs. V is TRBV6-1 and J is TRBJ1-6; D not certain. The CDR3 here is CASRREPGNNSPLHF. The CDR3 DNA reads TGTGCCAGCAGGAGAGAACCGGGGAACAATTCACCCCTCCACTTT.